These T cell receptor beta chains were read from a single sample in a study of graft-versus-host responses after intestinal transplantation. Profiling relied on immunoSEQ multiplex PCR, and the TCRdb table lists in-frame clones only, not all of them. The profile shows some 76,000 clones, roughly 87% of them singletons. Their cognate antigens are unknown. Sequenced material: unstimulated CD8+ T cells sorted from spleen or lymph node cells, taken before transplant. These receptors originate from a human donor who was the organ donor for an intestinal transplant. CDR3s include the opening cysteine and the closing phenylalanine or tryptophan. A D gene is named only where the DNA matches it firmly. Size tells how often a clone was seen (once, few, many) or the class of an expanded clone, and some rows leave it out.

j_call | clone_size | d_call | v_call | cdr3_nt | cdr3_aa
TRBJ1-5 | . | . | TRBV5-5 | TGTGCCAGCAGCTTGTCGGGGGACAATCAGCCCCAGCATTTT | CASSLSGDNQPQHF
TRBJ2-5 | . | TRBD1 | TRBV28 | TGTGCCAGCAGTTTAGGACAGGGTAAAGAGACCCAGTACTTC | CASSLGQGKETQYF
TRBJ1-1 | once | . | TRBV16 | TGTGCCAGCAGCCCGAATATGAATGAAGCTTTCTTT | CASSPNMNEAFF
TRBJ1-4 | . | . | TRBV19 | TGTGCCAGTAGTATGGGGAGACGGGCAGCCTCTAATGAAAAACTGTTTTTT | CASSMGRRAASNEKLFF
TRBJ2-7 | . | . | TRBV30 | TGTGCCTGGAGAAGAACAGGGTTCGACGAGCAGTACTTC | CAWRRTGFDEQYF
TRBJ2-3 | . | . | TRBV15 | TGTGCCACCAGCAGAGAAGTTTCCGGGGGGCCTTTCTTACGCACAGATACGCAGTATTTT | CATSREVSGGPFLRTDTQYF
TRBJ2-7 | . | TRBD1 | TRBV11-2 | TGTGCCAGCAGTTGGCGGACAGGTTCCTACGAGCAGTACTTC | CASSWRTGSYEQYF
TRBJ1-2 | . | . | TRBV25-1 | TGTGCCAGCAGTGAATTGGGGGGCTACACCTTC | CASSELGGYTF
TRBJ1-1 | . | . | TRBV30 | TGTGCCTGGAGTGCGCTTTTGTATGTGGGAAACACTGAAGCTTTCTTT | CAWSALLYVGNTEAFF
TRBJ2-2 | . | TRBD1 | TRBV2 | TGTGCCAGCAGCGAAACAGGGGGTGGAGTGACCGGGGAGCTGTTTTTT | CASSETGGGVTGELFF
TRBJ2-6 | . | . | TRBV28 | TGTGCCAGCAGTTCCCCAGGGTTCGTCGAAAAAAGTGGGTTAGGGTCTGGGGCCAACGTCCTGACTTTC | CASSSPGFVEKSGLGSGANVLTF
TRBJ1-4 | . | TRBD1 | TRBV9 | TGTGCCAGCAGCGATCTGGGACAGGAAACTCGTGAAAAACTGTTTTTT | CASSDLGQETREKLFF
TRBJ1-3 | . | . | TRBV6-4 | TGTGCCAGCAGTCGAGGAGACGGAAACACCATATATTTT | CASSRGDGNTIYF
TRBJ2-7 | . | TRBD1 | TRBV4-2 | TGTGCCAGCAGTCAAGTCACAGGGGGCTACGAGCAGTACTTC | CASSQVTGGYEQYF
TRBJ2-1 | . | TRBD2 | TRBV4-1 | TGCGCCAGCACCCCTTCGGTAGCGGGGGCCAATTCGCAGTTCTTC | CASTPSVAGANSQFF
TRBJ2-6 | . | TRBD1 | TRBV15 | TGTGCCACCAGCAGCCGGGACAGGGGGTCTGGGGCCAACGTCCTGACTTTC | CATSSRDRGSGANVLTF
TRBJ2-7 | few | . | TRBV5-5 | TGTGCCAGCAGCTTGATAGGGGCTACCTACGAGCAGTACTTC | CASSLIGATYEQYF
TRBJ2-2 | . | . | TRBV4-1 | TGCGCCAGCCAAAGGGGGGTGGCGGGCGCGGCCGGGGAGCTGTTTTTT | CASQRGVAGAAGELFF
TRBJ1-1 | . | . | TRBV19 | TGTGCCAGTATGGGGGTCACTGAAGCTTTCTTT | CASMGVTEAFF
TRBJ2-1 | . | . | TRBV6-1 | TGTGCCAGCAGTTGGGATTACTACAATGAGCAGTTCTTC | CASSWDYYNEQFF
TRBJ1-1 | . | . | TRBV6-5 | TGTGCCAGCAGCCCGGGACGGCAGAACACTGAAGCTTTCTTT | CASSPGRQNTEAFF
TRBJ1-1 | . | TRBD1 | TRBV6-4 | TGTGCCAGCAGTGCGGGACAGGGGAGGACCACTGAAGCTTTCTTT | CASSAGQGRTTEAFF
TRBJ2-7 | . | TRBD1 | TRBV7-9 | TGTGCCAGCAGCCCACGACAGGGATGGCCTTACGAGCAGTACTTC | CASSPRQGWPYEQYF
TRBJ2-7 | many | TRBD2 | TRBV6-1 | TGTGCCAGCAGTGAGAAATCTAGCGGCGGCGACGAGCAGTACTTC | CASSEKSSGGDEQYF
TRBJ1-5 | . | . | TRBV19 | TGTGCCAGTAGTATACCGTTTGCGGATTATAGCAATCAGCCCCAGCATTTT | CASSIPFADYSNQPQHF
TRBJ1-2 | . | . | TRBV4-1 | TGCGCCAGCAGCCAGGATTGGACAGACTATGGCTACACCTTC | CASSQDWTDYGYTF
TRBJ2-2 | . | . | TRBV27 | TGTGCCAGCAGTAAGACCCTACAGCACGTGGGGGGACCCACCGGGGAGCTGTTTTTT | CASSKTLQHVGGPTGELFF
TRBJ2-2 | . | TRBD2 | TRBV5-4 | TGTGCCAGCAGCTTGGAGGGACTAGCGGGGGGGATCGGGGAGCTGTTTTTT | CASSLEGLAGGIGELFF
TRBJ1-2 | . | TRBD1 | TRBV5-1 | TGCGCCAGCAGCTCACCCTACAGGGGGAACTATGGCTACACCTTC | CASSSPYRGNYGYTF
TRBJ1-4 | . | . | TRBV7-8 | TGTGCCAGCAGCTTAGGGATTTTTAGGACCGAGGGCGAAAAACTGTTTTTT | CASSLGIFRTEGEKLFF
TRBJ2-3 | . | . | TRBV27 | TGTGCCGGCAGTTTTTCTCCGGTTCCAAGCACAGATACGCAGTATTTT | CAGSFSPVPSTDTQYF
TRBJ2-4 | . | TRBD1 | TRBV27 | TGTGCCAGCAGGTCCTGGGACAGGGGTAACATTCAGTACTTC | CASRSWDRGNIQYF
TRBJ2-1 | . | . | TRBV6-6 | TGTGCCAGCAGTTACTCGAACAATGAGCAGTTCTTC | CASSYSNNEQFF
TRBJ1-1 | . | . | TRBV5-6 | TGTGCCAGCAACTTAAGGAACCAAAACACTGAAGCTTTCTTT | CASNLRNQNTEAFF
TRBJ1-5 | once | TRBD1 | TRBV5-1 | TGCGCCAGCAGCTTGGCAACACTCGAGCCGGGACAGGGGGCACAACAGCCCCAGCATTTT | CASSLATLEPGQGAQQPQHF
TRBJ2-1 | . | TRBD2 | TRBV7-6 | TGTGCCAGCAGCTTGGAGGCTGGCAGCTTAGTAGTACTAAGCGGGGGGTCCAATGAGCAGTTCTTC | CASSLEAGSLVVLSGGSNEQFF
TRBJ1-2 | . | . | TRBV5-1 | TGCGCCAGCAGCTTTTATGGCAACTATGGCTACACCTTC | CASSFYGNYGYTF
TRBJ2-3 | . | . | TRBV6-4 | TGTGCCAGCAGTGTTGGAGGTGGCTACACAGATACGCAGTATTTT | CASSVGGGYTDTQYF
TRBJ2-4 | . | . | TRBV6-1 | TGTGCCAGCAGTGAGGACTTGGAGTTATACTTC | CASSEDLELYF
TRBJ1-1 | . | . | TRBV9 | TGCGCCAGCAGCGCCCATAGAAATCCCACTGAAGCTTTCTTT | CASSAHRNPTEAFF
TRBJ2-3 | . | TRBD2 | TRBV6-4 | TGTGCCAGCAGTCTCCTAGCGGGGACAGCAGATACGCAGTATTTT | CASSLLAGTADTQYF
TRBJ2-2 | . | . | TRBV28 | TGTGCCAGCAGTTTCCCGGGAACCGGGGAGCTGTTTTTT | CASSFPGTGELFF
TRBJ1-1 | . | TRBD1 | TRBV5-6 | TGTGCCAGCAGCTTTTCAGGGGGTTTATACACTGAAGCTTTCTTT | CASSFSGGLYTEAFF
TRBJ1-5 | . | TRBD1 | TRBV7-2 | TGTGCCAGCAGCCCGGGACAGGGTGGATTGCAGCCCCAGCATTTT | CASSPGQGGLQPQHF
TRBJ2-3 | . | . | TRBV28 | TGTGCCAGCAGTTTAACAGATACGCAGTATTTT | CASSLTDTQYF
TRBJ2-7 | few | TRBD1 | TRBV25-1 | TGTGCCAGCAGGCAAGGGGACAGGGAAAACGAGCAGTACTTC | CASRQGDRENEQYF
TRBJ1-1 | . | . | TRBV9 | TGTGCCAGCAGCGTTCGGGCCCTGGACACTGAAGCTTTCTTT | CASSVRALDTEAFF
TRBJ2-3 | once | . | TRBV7-9 | TGTGCCAGCAGCCTCAGGGGGGGCCTTAAAGATACGCAGTATTTT | CASSLRGGLKDTQYF
TRBJ1-2 | . | . | TRBV19 | TGTGCCAGTAGTATAGGTACAGGGTCAGGTGGCTACACCTTC | CASSIGTGSGGYTF
TRBJ2-7 | . | . | TRBV4-1 | TGCGCCAGCAGCCAAGCGGCCCAGCCCAACGAGCAGTACTTC | CASSQAAQPNEQYF
TRBJ2-7 | . | TRBD1 | TRBV30 | TGTGCCTGGGGGACAGGGGCGAACTCCTACGAGCAGTACTTC | CAWGTGANSYEQYF